The T cell receptor (beta chain) described here comes from a study of memory CD4+ T cells and cytomegalovirus serostatus. Study context: Donors were healthy Belgian adults, 10 or so CMV seropositive and fewer than 30 seronegative. Study-level points and caveats: Suggested: most of the CMV-linked TCR signature lies in CD4+ memory cells.

Clones were sequenced by immunoSEQ multiplex PCR, and TCRdb holds only the in-frame ones, with some missing. The table has about 61,000 clones, approximately 78% seen once. To note about this clone: The antigen remains undetermined.

There are 12 residues in the CDR3. V lost 1 base and J 2 bases, leaving 3 bases between the germline ends. CDR1 is GTSNPN, CDR2 SVGIG, per germline (reference sequence). Single viable CD3+CD4+CD8-CD45RO+ cells were sorted as the memory CD4+ T cells. After thawing, CD4+ T cells were positively selected. What was sequenced was memory CD4+ T cells from blood. The chain combines TRBV30 with TRBJ1-3; D is unresolved. The clonotype originates from an adult in good health and CMV-seronegative. CDR3 coding DNA: TGTGCCTGGAGTGCAGCTGGAAACACCATATATTTT. It translates to CAWSAAGNTIYF.